This T cell receptor (beta chain) comes out of a study of Graves' ophthalmopathy and Graves' hyperthyroidism. V dropped 8 bases and J dropped 1 base, with 14 bases sitting between them. CDR1 and CDR2 (germline): DFQATT, SNEGSKA (reference sequence). There are 13 residues in the CDR3. This clonotype has at least ten counts. The target antigen is unknown. Amplification of TCR beta CDR3 regions used RNA transcripts. HTBI primers primed a first-round RT-PCR, and a second-round multiplex PCR followed. TCRdb redid the calling of the multiplex PCR reads with MiXCR, one entry per CDR3 protein. Seen here are 350,000 or so distinct CDR3 sequences, about a sixth observed once, and the top ten hold about 12%. Symptoms, serum thyroxine and TRAb, thyroid ultrasound, and orbital computed tomography formed the diagnostic basis. Points from the study as a whole: Sensitivity reached around 88% and specificity approximately 81% for a 13-signature model separating ophthalmopathy from stable hyperthyroidism.

V and J are TRBV20-1 and TRBJ1-1, with D hard to call. The specimen was peripheral blood. This sequence was found in an adult man with Graves' ophthalmopathy. DNA of the CDR3: TGCAGTTCCCGTGGCCTAGGGAACACTGAAGCTTTCTTT. Its translation: CSSRGLGNTEAFF.